The 20 T cell receptor beta chains below come from one sample, sequenced in a study of blood T cell repertoires in COVID-19. The data were produced by immunoSEQ multiplex PCR, yet TCRdb's version contains in-frame clones alone and is incomplete. The sample has about 240,000 clones; about 84% are singletons. The specimen was peripheral blood. The receptors were sampled from a man older than 75 with acute or convalescent COVID-19.

A few counts support this clone. The chain is built from TRBV2 and TRBJ1-4, with 8 bases fitting TRBD1. Germline CDR1 reads SNHLY; CDR2 reads FYNNEI. This CDR3 region has 21 residues. After removal of 1 base from V and 5 bases from J, the junction contained 21 bases not matched to a gene. CDR3 amino acids: CASSEGFGLRQGSVRNEKLFF. The CDR3 nucleotides are TGTGCCAGCAGTGAAGGGTTTGGTTTGAGACAGGGGTCGGTTCGGAATGAAAAACTGTTTTTT.

This rearrangement joins TRBV14 to TRBJ1-3, with a possible D match to TRBD1 (6 bases). The CDR3 consists of 15 residues. Trimming shortened V by 4 bases and J by 0 bases, and 10 bases separated the two germline ends. The germline gives CDR1 SGHDN, CDR2 FVKESK. The CDR3: CASSLGGASGNTIYF. In DNA, the CDR3 is TGTGCCAGCAGCCTTGGGGGCGCCTCTGGAAACACCATATATTTT.

In its sample, this clone was seen once. The CDR3 DNA sequence: TGTGCCAGCAACACCGGGACAGTGGTCTATCAGCCCCAGCATTTT. This codes for CASNTGTVVYQPQHF. This chain uses TRBV6-5 with TRBJ1-5; TRBD1 matches at 7 bases. CDR3 size: 15 residues. CDR1 is MNHEY, CDR2 SVGAGI, per germline. The junction had 11 bases not matched to a gene; V was cut back by 7 bases and J by 5 bases.

J is TRBJ1-2 and V is TRBV28; TRBD1 aligns across 8 bases. J was trimmed by 3 bases and V by 3 bases; bases with no gene match: 9. The CDR3 spans 16 residues. The germline gives CDR1 MDHEN, CDR2 SYDVKM. CDR3 in DNA: TGTGCCAGCAGTTTCTCCCCGACAGGGGTCCACTATGGCTACACCTTC. Translation gives CASSFSPTGVHYGYTF.

The chain recombines TRBV2 with TRBJ2-7, with 7 bases identical to TRBD1. CDR3 length: 12 residues. J gave up 3 bases and V 6 bases, and 2 bases lay outside the gene matches. Germline loops: CDR1 SNHLY, CDR2 FYNNEI. Here the CDR3 reads CASRGQFYEQYF. CDR3 in DNA: TGTGCCAGCAGGGGACAGTTCTACGAGCAGTACTTC.

As for this clone: The sample contains more than one DNA sequence encoding this CDR3. The V gene is TRBV7-2, the J gene TRBJ2-7; possible D gene TRBD2, 5 bases. The CDR3 sequence is 13 residues long. The V and J ends lost 1 base and 6 bases respectively, with 10 bases between them. From germline, CDR1 is SGHTA and CDR2 FQGNSA. CDR3 in amino acids: CASSLGLSGEQYF. The CDR3 DNA is TGTGCCAGCAGCTTAGGCCTGAGCGGCGAGCAGTACTTC.

The gene calls are TRBV28 and TRBJ1-3; D gene uncertain. Germline CDR1 is MDHEN and CDR2 is SYDVKM. V was trimmed by 2 bases and J by 0 bases, leaving 14 bases between them. The CDR3 consists of 17 residues. In DNA, the CDR3 is TGTGCCAGCAGTTTAGAGACCTTGCGGGCCTCTGGAAACACCATATATTTT. It specifies CASSLETLRASGNTIYF. Filled out from reference TRBV28 and TRBJ1-3, the complete variable domain reads DVKVTQSSRYLVKRTGEKVFLECVQDMDHENMFWYRQDPGLGLRLIYFSYDVKMKEKGDIPEGYSVSREKKERFSLILESASTNQTSMYLCASSLETLRASGNTIYFGEGSWLTVV.

The chain links TRBV9 to TRBJ2-1; TRBD1 matches at 10 bases. The CDR3 covers 15 residues. The V segment lost 4 bases and the J segment 5 bases; nucleotides outside the gene matches: 6. Germline CDR1 is SGDLS and CDR2 is YYNGEE. The CDR3 nucleotides are TGTGCCAGCAGCCCGACAGGGGGCACCCACAATGAGCAGTTCTTC. Translation gives CASSPTGGTHNEQFF.

This clone was seen only once. The chain links TRBV15 to TRBJ1-1, with a tentative D call TRBD1 (5 bases). Trimming removed 1 base from V and 3 bases from J, with 15 bases in between. This CDR3 is 16 amino acids long. Looked up from germline, CDR1 is LNHNV and CDR2 is YYDKDF (reference sequence). The CDR3 region has the DNA TGTGCCACCAGCAGAGTCTCAGGGATGGTGGACACTGAAGCTTTCTTT. As protein: CATSRVSGMVDTEAFF.

Written as DNA, the CDR3 is TGTGCCAGCAGCTTAATGGGACAGGAAGCTTTCTTT. Amino acids: CASSLMGQEAFF. The genes are TRBV11-2 and TRBJ1-1; 7 bases agree with TRBD1. Trimming cost V 2 bases and J 8 bases; bases outside gene matches: 2. Germline CDR1 reads SGHAT; CDR2 reads FQNNGV. CDR3 length equals 12 residues.

This chain joins TRBV27 and TRBJ1-1, with 12 bases fitting TRBD1. The V gene's germline CDR1 is MNHEY and CDR2 SMNVEV (reference sequence). The CDR3 runs 14 residues. V lost 7 bases and J lost 5; bases outside the gene matches: 5. DNA for the CDR3: TGTGCCAGCACGCGGGACAGGGGGCAGACTGAAGCTTTCTTT. Protein sequence: CASTRDRGQTEAFF.

J is TRBJ1-1 and V is TRBV6-6; no reliable D call. Looked up from germline, CDR1 is MNHNY and CDR2 is SVGAGI (reference sequence). The CDR3 totals 19 residues. V was clipped by 5 bases and J by 4 bases, with 29 bases between them. In DNA, the CDR3 is TGTGCCAGCAGTCCACTAGGAGGGTCCCCGCTGGGTTGGAGCACTGAAGCTTTCTTT. Its protein is CASSPLGGSPLGWSTEAFF.

The V and J genes are TRBV11-2 and TRBJ2-1; 8 positions agree with TRBD2. With V trimmed by 2 bases and J by 4 bases, 7 bases remained unmatched. The CDR3 runs 16 residues. Germline V CDR1 and CDR2: SGHAT, FQNNGV. Here the CDR3 DNA reads TGTGCCAGCAGCTTACGTCGCGGGGGGCGATACAATGAGCAGTTCTTC. It codes for CASSLRRGGRYNEQFF. The full variable domain, rest sourced from reference TRBV11-2 and TRBJ2-1, is EAGVAQSPRYKIIEKRQSVAFWCNPISGHATLYWYQQILGQGPKLLIQFQNNGVVDDSQLPKDRFSAERLKGVDSTLKIQPAKLEDSAVYLCASSLRRGGRYNEQFFGPGTRLTVL.

This clone has just a few counts. The genes are TRBV2 and TRBJ2-5; a weak D match, TRBD2 (6 bases). V shed 6 bases and J shed 5 bases, with 10 bases lying between them. The CDR3 loop spans 12 amino acids. Germline-derived CDR1 and CDR2 are SNHLY and FYNNEI. The CDR3 nucleotides are TGTGCCAGCAGACTCGGAGGGGAGACCCAGTACTTC. Protein product: CASRLGGETQYF.

The V and J genes are TRBV9 and TRBJ2-3; 8 bases fit TRBD2. The V segment lost 0 bases and the J segment 0 bases; nucleotides outside the gene matches: 3. In germline, CDR1 is SGDLS, CDR2 YYNGEE. This CDR3 spans 16 amino acids. For the CDR3, the DNA is TGTGCCAGCAGCGTAGATCCGGGGGGGAGCACAGATACGCAGTATTTT. This encodes CASSVDPGGSTDTQYF.

Regarding this clone: The same CDR3 can be traced to other DNA sequences in this sample. This chain joins TRBV28 and TRBJ2-3, with 8 bases lining up with TRBD1. From germline, CDR1 is MDHEN and CDR2 SYDVKM. The junction had 4 bases not matched to a gene; V was cut back by 6 bases and J by 2 bases. This CDR3 is built from 14 residues. CDR3 DNA sequence: TGTGCCAGCAGCAGGACAGGGTTCACAGATACGCAGTATTTT. Translating it yields CASSRTGFTDTQYF.

This sequence joins TRBV5-1 and TRBJ1-1; D may be TRBD1 (6 bases). Trimming pared 6 bases from V and 0 bases from J, leaving 15 bases between. The germline CDR1 and CDR2 sequences are SGHRS and YFSETQ. CDR3 length equals 15 residues. The CDR3 sequence: CASNPGGPMNTEAFF. CDR3 coding DNA: TGCGCCAGCAATCCGGGGGGGCCAATGAACACTGAAGCTTTCTTT.

The CDR3 loop reads CASSQDTGRGNTIYF. CDR3 bases: TGCGCCAGCAGCCAAGATACAGGGAGAGGAAACACCATATATTTT. The V and J genes are TRBV4-3 and TRBJ1-3; possible D gene TRBD1, 6 bases. V was trimmed by 0 bases and J by 4 bases, leaving 10 bases between them. The CDR3 length is 15 residues. CDR1 and CDR2 from the germline V gene are LGHNA and YSLEER.

The rearrangement joins TRBV11-2 to TRBJ2-7, with TRBD2 identical over 8 bases. CDR3 length: 15 amino acids. From germline, CDR1 is SGHAT and CDR2 FQNNGV. J was trimmed by 3 bases and V by 0 bases; bases with no gene match: 4. The CDR3, as DNA: TGTGCCAGCAGCTTAGACCGGGGGGGGGTCTACGAGCAGTACTTC. Translation: CASSLDRGGVYEQYF.

The chain is built from TRBV3-1 (or the pseudogene TRBV3-2) and TRBJ2-7; D is perhaps TRBD2 (5 bases). The CDR3 contains 14 residues. CDR1 and CDR2 from the germline V gene are LGHDT and YNNKEL (reference sequence). V shed 4 bases and J shed 1 base, with 11 bases lying between them. The CDR3 region has the DNA TGTGCCAGCAGCCCCCTCGGGAATTCCTACGAGCAGTACTTC. This encodes CASSPLGNSYEQYF.